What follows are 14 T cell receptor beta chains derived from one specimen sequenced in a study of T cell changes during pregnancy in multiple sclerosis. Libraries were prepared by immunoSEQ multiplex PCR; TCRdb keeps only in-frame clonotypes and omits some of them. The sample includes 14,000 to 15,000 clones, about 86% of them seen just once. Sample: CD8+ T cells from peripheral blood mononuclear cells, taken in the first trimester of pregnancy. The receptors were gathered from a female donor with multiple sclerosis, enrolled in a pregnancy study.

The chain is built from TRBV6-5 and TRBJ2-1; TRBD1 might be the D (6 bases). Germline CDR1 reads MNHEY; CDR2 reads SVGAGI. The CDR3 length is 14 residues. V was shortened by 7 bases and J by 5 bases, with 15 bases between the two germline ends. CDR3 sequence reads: CASTPQGTHNEQFF. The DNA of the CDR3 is TGTGCCAGCACCCCCCAGGGGACCCACAATGAGCAGTTCTTC.

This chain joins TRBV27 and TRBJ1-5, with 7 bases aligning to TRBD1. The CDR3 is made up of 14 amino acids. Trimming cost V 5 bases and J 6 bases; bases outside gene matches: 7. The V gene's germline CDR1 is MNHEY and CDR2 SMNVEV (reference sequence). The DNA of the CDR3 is TGTGCCAGCAGTCCGGGACAGCAGGCTCAGCCCCAGCATTTT. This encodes CASSPGQQAQPQHF.

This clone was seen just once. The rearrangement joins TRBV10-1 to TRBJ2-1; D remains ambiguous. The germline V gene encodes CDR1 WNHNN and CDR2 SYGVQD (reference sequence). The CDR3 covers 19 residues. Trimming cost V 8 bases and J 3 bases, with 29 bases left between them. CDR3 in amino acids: CASPPAERLGAPRYNEQFF. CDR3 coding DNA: TGCGCCAGCCCCCCCGCGGAAAGGCTAGGAGCGCCCCGCTACAATGAGCAGTTCTTC.

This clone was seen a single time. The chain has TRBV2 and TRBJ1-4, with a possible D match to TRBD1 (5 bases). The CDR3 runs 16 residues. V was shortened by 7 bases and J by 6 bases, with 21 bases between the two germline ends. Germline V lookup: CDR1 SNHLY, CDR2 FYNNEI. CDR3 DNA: TGTGCCAGCAAAGGCGCTAATTCGGGGGGATATGAAAAACTGTTTTTT. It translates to CASKGANSGGYEKLFF. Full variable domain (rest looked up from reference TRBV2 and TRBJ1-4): EPEVTQTPSHQVTQMGQEVILRCVPISNHLYFYWYRQILGQKVEFLVSFYNNEISEKSEIFDDQFSVERPDGSNFTLKIRSTKLEDSAMYFCASKGANSGGYEKLFFGSGTQLSVL.

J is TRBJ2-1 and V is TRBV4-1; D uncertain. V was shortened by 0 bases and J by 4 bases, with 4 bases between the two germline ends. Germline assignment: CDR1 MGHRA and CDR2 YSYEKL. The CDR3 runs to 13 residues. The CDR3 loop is CASSQDLYNEQFF. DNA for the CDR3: TGCGCCAGCAGCCAAGACCTGTACAATGAGCAGTTCTTC.

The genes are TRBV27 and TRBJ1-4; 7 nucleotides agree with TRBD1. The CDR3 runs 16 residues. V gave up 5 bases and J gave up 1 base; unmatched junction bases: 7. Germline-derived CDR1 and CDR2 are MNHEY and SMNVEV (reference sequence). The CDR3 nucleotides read TGTGCCAGCAGTCCGCACCGACAGGGAACTAATGAAAAACTGTTTTTT. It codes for CASSPHRQGTNEKLFF.

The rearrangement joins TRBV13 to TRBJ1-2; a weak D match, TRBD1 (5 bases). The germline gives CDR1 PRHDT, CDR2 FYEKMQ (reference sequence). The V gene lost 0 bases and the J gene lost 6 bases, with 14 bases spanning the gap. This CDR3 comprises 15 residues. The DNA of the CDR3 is TGTGCCAGCAGCTTAGGCCCCTCAGGGCCTAATGGCTACACCTTC. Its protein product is CASSLGPSGPNGYTF.

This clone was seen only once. The CDR3 sequence is CASSQALTGSGPSKTQYF. The DNA of the CDR3 is TGCGCCAGCAGCCAAGCATTAACCGGGAGCGGTCCGTCGAAGACCCAGTACTTC. This chain links TRBV4-1 with TRBJ2-5; TRBD2 might be the D (6 bases). This CDR3 has 18 residues. Trimming shortened V by 1 base and J by 6 bases, and 24 bases separated the two germline ends. Germline CDR1 and CDR2: MGHRA and YSYEKL.

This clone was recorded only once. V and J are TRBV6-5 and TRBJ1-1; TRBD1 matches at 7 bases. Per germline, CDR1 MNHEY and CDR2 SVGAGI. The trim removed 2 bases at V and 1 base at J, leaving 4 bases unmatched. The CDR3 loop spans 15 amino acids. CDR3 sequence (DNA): TGTGCCAGCAGTTACACTAGGACAGGGAACACTGAAGCTTTCTTT. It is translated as CASSYTRTGNTEAFF.

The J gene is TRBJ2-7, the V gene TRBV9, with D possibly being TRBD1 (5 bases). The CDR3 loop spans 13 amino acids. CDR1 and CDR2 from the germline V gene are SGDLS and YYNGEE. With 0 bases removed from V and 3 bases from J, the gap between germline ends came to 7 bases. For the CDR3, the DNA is TGTGCCAGCAGCGTAGGAGACAGCTACGAGCAGTACTTC. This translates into CASSVGDSYEQYF.

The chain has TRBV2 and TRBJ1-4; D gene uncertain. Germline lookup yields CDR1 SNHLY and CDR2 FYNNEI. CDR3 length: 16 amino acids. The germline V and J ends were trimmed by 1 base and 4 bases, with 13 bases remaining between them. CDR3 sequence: CASSEGATVLNEKLFF. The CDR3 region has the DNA TGTGCCAGCAGTGAAGGTGCAACAGTTCTTAATGAAAAACTGTTTTTT.

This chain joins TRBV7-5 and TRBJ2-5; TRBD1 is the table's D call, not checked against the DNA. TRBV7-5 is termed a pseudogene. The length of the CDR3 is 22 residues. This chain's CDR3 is CVRSLGGQVPALYSLPQETQYF. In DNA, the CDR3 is TGTGTCAGAAGCTTAGGGGGGCAGGTCCCAGCTCTCTACTCACTTCCCCAAGAGACCCAGTACTTC.

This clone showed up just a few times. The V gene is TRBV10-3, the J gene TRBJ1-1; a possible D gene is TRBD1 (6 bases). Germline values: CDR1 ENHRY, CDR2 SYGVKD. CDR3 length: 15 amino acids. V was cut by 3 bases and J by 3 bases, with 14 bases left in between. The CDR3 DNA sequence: TGTGCCATCAGTGAAGGGGGGGGAAAGGACACTGAAGCTTTCTTT. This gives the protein CAISEGGGKDTEAFF.

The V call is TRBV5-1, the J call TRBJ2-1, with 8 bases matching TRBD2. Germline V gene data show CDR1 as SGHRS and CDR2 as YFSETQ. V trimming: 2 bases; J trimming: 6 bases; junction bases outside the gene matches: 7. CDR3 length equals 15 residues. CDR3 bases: TGCGCCAGCAGCTTCAAGCGGGGGCCTACCAATGAGCAGTTCTTC. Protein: CASSFKRGPTNEQFF.